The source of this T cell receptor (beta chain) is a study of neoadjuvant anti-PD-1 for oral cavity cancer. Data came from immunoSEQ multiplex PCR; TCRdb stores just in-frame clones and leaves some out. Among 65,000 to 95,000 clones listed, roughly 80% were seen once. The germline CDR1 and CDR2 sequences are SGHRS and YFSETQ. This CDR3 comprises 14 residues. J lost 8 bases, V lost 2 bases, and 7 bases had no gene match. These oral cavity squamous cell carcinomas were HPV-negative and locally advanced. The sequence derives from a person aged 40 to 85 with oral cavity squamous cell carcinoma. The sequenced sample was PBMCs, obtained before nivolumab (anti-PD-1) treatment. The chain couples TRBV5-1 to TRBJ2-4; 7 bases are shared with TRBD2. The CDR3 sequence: CASSFNQRDDIQYF. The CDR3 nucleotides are TGCGCCAGCAGCTTCAACCAGCGGGACGACATTCAGTACTTC.